Following are 20 T cell receptor beta chains from one sample sequenced in a study of T cell responses to AZD1222 COVID-19 vaccine. Generated by immunoSEQ multiplex PCR, the TCRdb table keeps only in-frame clones and is missing some. The table includes over 75,000 clones, more than 70% detected once. The sequencing here drew on peripheral blood, taken on day 0 of AZD1222 vaccination. These receptors originate from an adult in good health.

CDR3 nucleotide sequence: TGTGCCAGCAGTTCATTCGACGGGGGGACCGGGGAGCTGTTTTTT. This gives the protein CASSSFDGGTGELFF. The chain carries TRBV27 and TRBJ2-2; TRBD2 agrees at 7 bases. The CDR3 contains 15 residues. CDR1 and CDR2 from the germline V gene are MNHEY and SMNVEV (reference sequence). V lost 4 bases and J lost 5; bases outside the gene matches: 7.

This chain joins TRBV7-9 and TRBJ2-1; no reliable D call. Trimming removed 0 bases from V and 2 bases from J, with 2 bases in between. The CDR3 runs to 13 residues. Germline V lookup: CDR1 SEHNR, CDR2 FQNEAQ (reference sequence). The CDR3 loop is CASSLAAYNEQFF. Written as DNA, the CDR3 is TGTGCCAGCAGCTTAGCGGCCTACAATGAGCAGTTCTTC. Full variable domain (remainder filled in from reference TRBV7-9 and TRBJ2-1): DTGVSQNPRHKITKRGQNVTFRCDPISEHNRLYWYRQTLGQGPEFLTYFQNEAQLEKSRLLSDRFSAERPKGSFSTLEIQRTEQGDSAMYLCASSLAAYNEQFFGPGTRLTVL.

This clone was counted once. The chain carries TRBV6-2 or TRBV6-3 and TRBJ2-1; a weak D match, TRBD2 (6 bases). The CDR3 has 14 residues. Germline V gives CDR1 MNHEY, CDR2 SVGEGT. V was clipped by 1 base and J by 5 bases, with 9 bases between them. In DNA, the CDR3 is TGTGCCAGCAGTTACTTTCGGGGGAACAATGAGCAGTTCTTC. Protein product: CASSYFRGNNEQFF.

This clone was counted a single time. The V gene is TRBV12-5, the J gene TRBJ1-1; D is ambiguous. CDR1 and CDR2 from the germline V gene are LGHNT and FRNRAP. The CDR3 spans 15 residues. V lost 2 bases and J lost 3, with 13 bases in between. CDR3 residues: CASGLINSGDTEAFF. The CDR3 DNA is TGTGCTAGTGGTTTGATCAACAGTGGAGACACTGAAGCTTTCTTT.

The chain carries TRBV7-9 and TRBJ2-6; possibly TRBD1 for D (8 bases). Looked up from germline, CDR1 is SEHNR and CDR2 is FQNEAQ (reference sequence). This CDR3 is 16 amino acids long. V was cut by 5 bases and J by 3 bases, with 14 bases left in between. The CDR3 coding sequence is TGTGCCAGCAGCCGACAGGGGAGGGATGGGGCCAACGTCCTGACTTTC. Its protein is CASSRQGRDGANVLTF.

This chain links TRBV13 with TRBJ2-5; no clear D. This CDR3 is 14 amino acids long. Trimming pared 5 bases from V and 4 bases from J, leaving 14 bases between. Germline V gives CDR1 PRHDT, CDR2 FYEKMQ (reference sequence). CDR3 in DNA: TGTGCCAGCAGCCCCATTGCCGGGTCAGAGACCCAGTACTTC. It is translated as CASSPIAGSETQYF. The whole variable domain, filled in from reference TRBV13 and TRBJ2-5, reads AAGVIQSPRHLIKEKRETATLKCYPIPRHDTVYWYQQGPGQDPQFLISFYEKMQSDKGSIPDRFSAQQFSDYHSELNMSSLELGDSALYFCASSPIAGSETQYFGPGTRLLVL.

The genes are TRBV7-2 and TRBJ2-3, with 9 bases lining up with TRBD2. With 4 bases clipped from V and 0 bases from J, the junction kept 5 bases outside the gene matches. Per germline, CDR1 SGHTA and CDR2 FQGNSA. The CDR3 sequence is 16 residues long. The CDR3 protein is CASSSTSGTSTDTQYF. CDR3 nucleotides: TGTGCCAGCAGCTCGACTAGCGGAACTAGCACAGATACGCAGTATTTT.

In this sample, this clone turned up a few times. The rearrangement links TRBV10-2 to TRBJ2-7; maybe TRBD1 (6 bases). Germline V gene sequence: CDR1 WSHSY, CDR2 SAAADI. The CDR3 sequence is 16 residues long. Between the trimmed V and J ends, which lost 0 bases and 2 bases, there was a span of 14 bases. CDR3 region: CASSESTLAGAYEQYF. DNA of the CDR3: TGCGCCAGCAGTGAGTCGACCCTGGCAGGGGCCTACGAGCAGTACTTC.

The rearrangement links TRBV18 to TRBJ1-2; 11 nucleotides match TRBD1. V lost 3 bases to trimming and J lost 4 bases; unmatched junction nucleotides: 7. This CDR3 is 16 amino acids long. Germline V gives CDR1 KGHSH, CDR2 LQKENI. CDR3 coding DNA: TGTGCCAGCTCACCCGATTGGGACAGGGGGACCTATGGCTACACCTTC. It is translated as CASSPDWDRGTYGYTF.

The J gene is TRBJ1-2, the V gene TRBV7-9; D gene ambiguous. The CDR3 covers 16 residues. Germline V gene data show CDR1 as SEHNR and CDR2 as FQNEAQ (reference sequence). V was clipped by 0 bases and J by 2 bases, with 13 bases between them. The CDR3 reads CASSLAVRLENYGYTF. The CDR3 DNA reads TGTGCCAGCAGCTTAGCGGTCAGGCTTGAGAACTATGGCTACACCTTC.

The rearrangement joins TRBV19 to TRBJ1-1; D perhaps matches TRBD1 (5 bases). Trimming removed 6 bases at V and 6 bases at J, with 20 bases between. Germline CDR1 LNHDA, CDR2 SQIVND (reference sequence). This CDR3 contains 15 residues. The CDR3 loop reads CASSLYTGTTAEAFF. CDR3 DNA: TGTGCCAGTAGCCTCTACACAGGCACCACCGCTGAAGCTTTCTTT.

This sequence joins TRBV25-1 and TRBJ2-1; 8 bases are shared with TRBD1. This CDR3 is 16 amino acids long. After removal of 1 base from V and 6 bases from J, the junction contained 8 bases not matched to a gene. From germline, CDR1 is MGHDK and CDR2 SYGVNS. The DNA for the CDR3 is TGTGCCAGCAGTGAATTGGGGACAGGTGGGGCCAATGAGCAGTTCTTC. The encoded protein is CASSELGTGGANEQFF.

The V and J genes are TRBV5-1 and TRBJ1-3; 7 bases match TRBD1. Per the germline V gene, CDR1 is SGHRS and CDR2 is YFSETQ. The CDR3 spans 16 residues. Trimming removed 4 bases from V and 5 bases from J; junction bases left unmatched: 12. The CDR3 is CASSTGFDRVRNTIYF. The CDR3 coding sequence is TGCGCCAGCAGCACCGGATTCGACAGGGTACGAAACACCATATATTTT.

This clone appeared once. The rearrangement uses TRBV12-5 and TRBJ2-3; 8 bases line up with TRBD1. There are 16 residues in the CDR3. Trimming took 0 bases from V and 0 from J; bases not matched to a gene: 2. Per germline, CDR1 LGHNT and CDR2 FRNRAP. CDR3 bases: TGTGCTAGTGGTTTGGTACCAGGGGGCAGCACAGATACGCAGTATTTT. This translates into CASGLVPGGSTDTQYF. Variable domain in full (rest from reference TRBV12-5 and TRBJ2-3): DARVTQTPRHKVTEMGQEVTMRCQPILGHNTVFWYRQTMMQGLELLAYFRNRAPLDDSGMPKDRFSAEMPDATLATLKIQPSEPRDSAVYFCASGLVPGGSTDTQYFGPGTRLTVL.

The chain combines TRBV5-1 with TRBJ1-1; no clear D gene. The CDR3 has 14 amino acids. V was cut by 1 base and J by 0 bases, with 7 bases left in between. Per the germline V gene, CDR1 is SGHRS and CDR2 is YFSETQ. The CDR3 is CASSLPGLNTEAFF. In nucleotides, the CDR3 is TGCGCCAGCAGCTTGCCAGGCTTGAACACTGAAGCTTTCTTT.

The V call is TRBV5-4, the J call TRBJ2-2, with 8 bases fitting TRBD2. This CDR3 is 15 amino acids long. V lost 7 bases, J lost 3 bases, and 8 bases stayed unmatched. CDR1 is SGHNT and CDR2 is YYREEE in the germline V gene (reference sequence). The DNA of the CDR3 is TGTGCCAGCCACCCTCCGGGGGGGGACACCGGGGAGCTGTTTTTT. Encoded protein: CASHPPGGDTGELFF.

Points on this clone: An end of the junction does not agree with germline; a read error may underlie this. The chain links TRBV11-2 to TRBJ2-1, with a tentative D call TRBD1 (6 bases). Germline V gene data show CDR1 as SGHAT and CDR2 as FQNNGV. The CDR3 loop spans 14 amino acids. The CDR3 nucleotides read TGTGCCAGCGGCTTACAGGGCCGTGGTGGTGAGCAGTTCTTC. Its translation: CASGLQGRGGEQFF.

The rearrangement joins TRBV30 to TRBJ1-5; D gene unclear. In germline, CDR1 is GTSNPN, CDR2 SVGIG (reference sequence). This CDR3 comprises 14 residues. V lost 0 bases and J lost 1, with 7 bases in between. CDR3 nucleotide sequence: TGTGCCTGGAGTGTGTCACAGAGCAATCAGCCCCAGCATTTT. This translates into CAWSVSQSNQPQHF. Drawing the rest from reference TRBV30 and TRBJ1-5, the complete variable domain is SQTIHQWPATLVQPVGSPLSLECTVEGTSNPNLYWYRQAAGRGLQLLFYSVGIGQISSEVPQNLSASRPQDRQFILSSKKLLLSDSGFYLCAWSVSQSNQPQHFGDGTRLSIL.

The rearrangement uses TRBV2 and TRBJ2-2, with D possibly TRBD2 on 5 matching bases. V was shortened by 6 bases and J by 5 bases, with 7 bases between the two germline ends. This CDR3 comprises 12 residues. Germline V gives CDR1 SNHLY, CDR2 FYNNEI. DNA for the CDR3: TGTGCCAGCAGAGAGGGTACCGGGGAGCTGTTTTTT. Amino acids: CASREGTGELFF.

V is TRBV30 and J is TRBJ2-1; TRBD2 matches at 9 bases. The V gene's germline CDR1 is GTSNPN and CDR2 SVGIG (reference sequence). J was trimmed by 5 bases and V by 0 bases; bases with no gene match: 5. CDR3 size: 15 residues. The chain's CDR3 is CAWSVWAGGNNEQFF. In nucleotides, the CDR3 is TGTGCCTGGAGTGTTTGGGCGGGAGGGAACAATGAGCAGTTCTTC.